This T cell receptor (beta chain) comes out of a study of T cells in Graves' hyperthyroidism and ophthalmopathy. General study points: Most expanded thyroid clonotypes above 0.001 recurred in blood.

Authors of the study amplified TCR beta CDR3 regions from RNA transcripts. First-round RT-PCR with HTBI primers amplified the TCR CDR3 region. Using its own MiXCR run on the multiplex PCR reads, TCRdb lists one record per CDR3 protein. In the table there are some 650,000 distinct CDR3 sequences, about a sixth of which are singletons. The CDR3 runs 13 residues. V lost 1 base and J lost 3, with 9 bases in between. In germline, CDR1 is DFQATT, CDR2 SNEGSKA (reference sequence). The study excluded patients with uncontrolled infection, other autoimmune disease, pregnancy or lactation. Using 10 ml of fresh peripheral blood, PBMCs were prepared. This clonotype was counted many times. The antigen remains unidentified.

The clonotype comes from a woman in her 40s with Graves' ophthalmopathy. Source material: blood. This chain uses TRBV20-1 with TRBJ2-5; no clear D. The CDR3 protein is CSARATREETQYF. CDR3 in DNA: TGCAGTGCTAGAGCAACCCGGGAAGAGACCCAGTACTTC.